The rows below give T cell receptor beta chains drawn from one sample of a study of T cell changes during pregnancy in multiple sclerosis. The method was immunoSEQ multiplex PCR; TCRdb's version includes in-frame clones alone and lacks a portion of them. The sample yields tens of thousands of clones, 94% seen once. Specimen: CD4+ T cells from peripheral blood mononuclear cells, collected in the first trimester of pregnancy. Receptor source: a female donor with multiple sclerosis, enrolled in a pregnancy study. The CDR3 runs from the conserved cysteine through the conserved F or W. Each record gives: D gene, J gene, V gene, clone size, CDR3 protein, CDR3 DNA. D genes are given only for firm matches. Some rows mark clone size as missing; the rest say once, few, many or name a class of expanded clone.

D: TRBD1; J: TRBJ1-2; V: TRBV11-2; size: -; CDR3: CASRRGQGHGYTF; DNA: TGTGCCAGCAGGAGAGGACAGGGACATGGCTACACCTTC
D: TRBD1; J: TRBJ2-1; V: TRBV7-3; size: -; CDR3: CASSLSTGGSYNEQFF; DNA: TGTGCCAGCTCACTTTCGACAGGGGGCTCCTACAATGAGCAGTTCTTC
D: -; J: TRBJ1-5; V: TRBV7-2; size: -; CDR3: CASSLGSRRGYQPQHF; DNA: TGTGCCAGCAGCTTAGGATCACGTAGAGGGTATCAGCCCCAGCATTTT
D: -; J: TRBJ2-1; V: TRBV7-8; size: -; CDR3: CASSPTVWEQFF; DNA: TGTGCCAGCAGCCCTACGGTCTGGGAGCAGTTCTTC
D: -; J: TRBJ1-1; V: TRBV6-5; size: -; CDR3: CASTPALLEAFF; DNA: TGTGCCAGCACCCCCGCGTTATTGGAAGCTTTCTTT
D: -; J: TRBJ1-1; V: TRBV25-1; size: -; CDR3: CASSQGTRTEAFF; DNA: TGTGCCAGCAGTCAGGGGACAAGGACTGAAGCTTTCTTT
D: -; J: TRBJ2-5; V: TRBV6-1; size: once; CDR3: CASSENDRPQETQYF; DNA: TGTGCCAGCAGTGAAAATGACAGGCCCCAAGAGACCCAGTACTTC
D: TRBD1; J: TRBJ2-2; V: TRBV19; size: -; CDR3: CASSSGQGRYTGELFF; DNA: TGTGCCAGTAGTTCCGGACAGGGTCGGTACACCGGGGAGCTGTTTTTT
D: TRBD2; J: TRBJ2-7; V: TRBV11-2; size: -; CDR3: CASRPLRLAGTYEQYF; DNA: TGTGCCAGCAGACCCCTCAGACTAGCGGGGACCTACGAGCAGTACTTC
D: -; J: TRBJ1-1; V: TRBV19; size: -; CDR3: CASSARGNTEAFF; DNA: TGTGCCAGTAGTGCCAGGGGGAACACTGAAGCTTTCTTT
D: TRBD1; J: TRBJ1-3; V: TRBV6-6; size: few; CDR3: CASTLGAGGSKAIYF; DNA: TGTGCCAGCACCCTTGGGGCAGGGGGCTCTAAAGCCATATATTTT
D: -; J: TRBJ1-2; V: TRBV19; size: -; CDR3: CASSIRPLRADDYGYTF; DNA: TGTGCCAGTAGTATAAGGCCCCTTCGTGCGGATGACTATGGCTACACCTTC
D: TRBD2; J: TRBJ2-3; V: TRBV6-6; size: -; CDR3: CASSQQTSGGSRQYF; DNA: TGTGCCAGCAGTCAACAGACTAGCGGGGGGTCTAGGCAGTATTTT
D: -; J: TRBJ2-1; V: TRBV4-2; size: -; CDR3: CASSQVPQGGFIEQFF; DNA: TGTGCCAGCAGCCAAGTTCCCCAGGGAGGTTTCATCGAGCAGTTCTTC
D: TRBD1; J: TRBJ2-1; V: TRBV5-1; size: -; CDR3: CASSRRTGTEQFF; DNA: TGCGCCAGCAGCAGACGGACAGGGACTGAGCAGTTCTTC
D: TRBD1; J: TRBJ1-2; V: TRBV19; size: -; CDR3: CASSKDRGRDYGYTF; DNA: TGTGCCAGTAGTAAGGACAGGGGGCGCGACTATGGCTACACCTTC
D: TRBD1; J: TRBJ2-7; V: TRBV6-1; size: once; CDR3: CASSAPGTGGLGQYF; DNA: TGTGCCAGCAGCGCCCCCGGGACAGGGGGTCTGGGGCAGTACTTC
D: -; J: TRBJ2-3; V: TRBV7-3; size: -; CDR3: CASSPRGNTDTQYF; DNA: TGTGCCAGCAGCCCCAGGGGCAACACAGATACGCAGTATTTT
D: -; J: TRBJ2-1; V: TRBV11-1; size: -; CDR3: CASSPKMGQSYNEQFF; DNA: TGTGCCAGCAGCCCCAAGATGGGGCAATCCTACAATGAGCAGTTCTTC
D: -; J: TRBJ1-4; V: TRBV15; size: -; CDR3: CATSRGVPYREGQEKLFF; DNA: TGTGCCACCAGCAGAGGCGTCCCGTACAGGGAGGGGCAAGAAAAACTGTTTTTT
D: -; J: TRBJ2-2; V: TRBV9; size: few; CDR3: CASSVDLGGALNTGELFF; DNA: TGTGCCAGCAGCGTAGACCTGGGGGGGGCATTGAACACCGGGGAGCTGTTTTTT
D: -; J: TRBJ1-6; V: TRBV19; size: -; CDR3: CASTPGTQINSPLHF; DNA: TGTGCCAGTACCCCCGGGACACAGATCAATTCACCCCTCCACTTT
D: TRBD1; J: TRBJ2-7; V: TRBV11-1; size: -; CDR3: CASSDRDRGPYEQYF; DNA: TGTGCCAGCAGCGACCGGGACAGGGGCCCCTACGAGCAGTACTTC
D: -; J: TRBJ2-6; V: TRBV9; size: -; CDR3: CASTTTEGSGANVLTF; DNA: TGTGCCAGCACCACAACGGAGGGCTCTGGGGCCAACGTCCTGACTTTC
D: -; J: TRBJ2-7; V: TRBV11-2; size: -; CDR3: CASGAGNYEQYF; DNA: TGTGCCAGCGGGGCGGGGAACTACGAGCAGTACTTC
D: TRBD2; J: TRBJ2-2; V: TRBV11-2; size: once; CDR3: CASSPGLAGPPTGELFF; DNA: TGTGCCAGCAGCCCGGGACTAGCGGGGCCCCCCACCGGGGAGCTGTTTTTT
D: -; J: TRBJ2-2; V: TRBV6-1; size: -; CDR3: CATTEGGELFF; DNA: TGTGCCACAACAGAGGGCGGGGAGCTGTTTTTT
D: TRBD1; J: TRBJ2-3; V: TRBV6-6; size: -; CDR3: CASIPPDRDTDTQYF; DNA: TGTGCCAGCATCCCTCCGGACAGGGACACAGATACGCAGTATTTT
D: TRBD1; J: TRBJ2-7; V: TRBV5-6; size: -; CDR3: CASSLPGQGAHEQYF; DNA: TGTGCCAGCAGCTTACCGGGACAGGGGGCCCACGAGCAGTACTTC
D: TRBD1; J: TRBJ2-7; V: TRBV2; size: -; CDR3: CASSRRDTLQGNPYEQYF; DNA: TGTGCCAGCAGCCGAAGGGATACTTTACAGGGGAACCCCTACGAGCAGTACTTC
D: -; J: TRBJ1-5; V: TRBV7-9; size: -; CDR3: CASSLAGQGHQPQHF; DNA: TGTGCCAGCAGCTTAGCGGGCCAGGGCCATCAGCCCCAGCATTTT
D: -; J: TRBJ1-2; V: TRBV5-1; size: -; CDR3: CASSANYAEGGYTF; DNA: TGCGCCAGCAGCGCTAACTACGCCGAGGGTGGCTACACCTTC
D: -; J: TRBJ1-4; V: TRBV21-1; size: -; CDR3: CASSKWTGGATNEKLFF; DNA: TGTGCCAGCAGCAAATGGACAGGTGGGGCAACTAATGAAAAACTGTTTTTT
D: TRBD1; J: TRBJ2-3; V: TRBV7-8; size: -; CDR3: CASANRGDGTDTQYF; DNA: TGTGCCAGCGCCAACAGGGGGGACGGCACAGATACGCAGTATTTT
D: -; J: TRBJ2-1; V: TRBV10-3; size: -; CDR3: CATWTVNEQFF; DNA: TGTGCCACCTGGACTGTAAATGAGCAGTTCTTC
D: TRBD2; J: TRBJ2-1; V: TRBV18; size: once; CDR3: CASSPLSSSGGAPKGNEQFF; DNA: TGTGCCAGCTCACCCCTTTCGAGTAGCGGGGGGGCCCCTAAGGGCAATGAGCAGTTCTTC
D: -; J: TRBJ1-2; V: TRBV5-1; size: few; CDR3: CASSLEGDGYGYTF; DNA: TGCGCCAGCAGCTTGGAAGGGGATGGCTATGGCTACACCTTC
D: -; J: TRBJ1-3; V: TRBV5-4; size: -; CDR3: CASSNRVSPGNTIYF; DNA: TGTGCCAGCAGCAACAGGGTTTCCCCTGGAAACACCATATATTTT
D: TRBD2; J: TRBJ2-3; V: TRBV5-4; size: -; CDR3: CASSPGLAESTDTQYF; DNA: TGTGCCAGCAGCCCGGGACTAGCGGAGAGCACAGATACGCAGTATTTT
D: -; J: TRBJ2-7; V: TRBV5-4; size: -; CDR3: CASSLEAGVSYEQYF; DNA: TGTGCCAGCAGCTTGGAGGCAGGGGTTTCCTACGAGCAGTACTTC
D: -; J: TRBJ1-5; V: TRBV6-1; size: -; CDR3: CASSQQGKHQPQHF; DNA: TGTGCCAGCAGTCAACAGGGAAAACATCAGCCCCAGCATTTT
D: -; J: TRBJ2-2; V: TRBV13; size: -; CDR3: CASSFRTKTNTGELFF; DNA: TGTGCCAGCAGCTTTAGGACAAAAACGAACACCGGGGAGCTGTTTTTT
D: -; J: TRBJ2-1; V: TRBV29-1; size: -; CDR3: CSADRTASNPYNEQFF; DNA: TGCAGCGCCGACAGGACCGCCAGCAATCCCTACAATGAGCAGTTCTTC
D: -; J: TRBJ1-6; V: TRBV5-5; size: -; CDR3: CASSLNNMLGSPLHF; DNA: TGTGCCAGCAGCTTGAATAACATGCTTGGTTCACCCCTCCACTTT
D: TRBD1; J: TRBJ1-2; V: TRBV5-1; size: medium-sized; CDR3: CASIPGQGLRGEGYTF; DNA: TGCGCCAGCATCCCGGGACAGGGGCTTCGGGGTGAGGGCTACACCTTC
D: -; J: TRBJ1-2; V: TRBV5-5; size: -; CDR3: CASSSYSRGYGYTF; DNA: TGTGCCAGCAGCTCCTACTCCAGGGGCTATGGCTACACCTTC
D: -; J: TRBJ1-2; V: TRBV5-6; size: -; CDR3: CASSLGRSWGYTF; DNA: TGTGCCAGCAGCTTGGGAAGGAGCTGGGGCTACACCTTC
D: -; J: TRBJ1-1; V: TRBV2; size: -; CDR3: CASTQGMNTEAFF; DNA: TGTGCCAGCACGCAGGGGATGAACACTGAAGCTTTCTTT
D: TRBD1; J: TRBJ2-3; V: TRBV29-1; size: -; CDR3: CSVTGTGITDTQYF; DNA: TGCAGCGTTACCGGGACAGGGATCACAGATACGCAGTATTTT
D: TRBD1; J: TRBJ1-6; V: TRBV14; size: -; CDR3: CASSRDRVPSPLHF; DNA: TGTGCCAGCAGCCGCGACAGGGTTCCGTCACCCCTCCACTTT
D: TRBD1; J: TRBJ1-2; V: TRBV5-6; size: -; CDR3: CASSRDREAYGYTF; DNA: TGTGCCAGCAGCCGGGACAGGGAGGCTTATGGCTACACCTTC
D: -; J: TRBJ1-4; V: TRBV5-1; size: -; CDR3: CASSLGGPGLTNEKLFF; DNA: TGCGCCAGCAGCTTGGGGGGCCCGGGCCTTACTAATGAAAAACTGTTTTTT
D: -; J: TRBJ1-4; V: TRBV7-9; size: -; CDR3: CASSLPGLGSKLFF; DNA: TGTGCCAGCAGCTTACCTGGACTAGGGTCAAAACTGTTTTTT
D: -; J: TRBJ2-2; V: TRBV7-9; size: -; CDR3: CASSPGTYRTGELFF; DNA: TGTGCCAGCAGCCCCGGGACATATCGTACCGGGGAGCTGTTTTTT
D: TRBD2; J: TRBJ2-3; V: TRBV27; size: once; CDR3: CASSQWTSGGAGLDTQYF; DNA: TGTGCCAGCAGTCAGTGGACTAGCGGGGGGGCGGGGCTTGATACGCAGTATTTT
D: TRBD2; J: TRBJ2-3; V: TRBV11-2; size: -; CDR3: CASSLVGLAGVSTDTQYF; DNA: TGTGCCAGCAGCTTAGTCGGGCTAGCGGGCGTAAGCACAGATACGCAGTATTTT